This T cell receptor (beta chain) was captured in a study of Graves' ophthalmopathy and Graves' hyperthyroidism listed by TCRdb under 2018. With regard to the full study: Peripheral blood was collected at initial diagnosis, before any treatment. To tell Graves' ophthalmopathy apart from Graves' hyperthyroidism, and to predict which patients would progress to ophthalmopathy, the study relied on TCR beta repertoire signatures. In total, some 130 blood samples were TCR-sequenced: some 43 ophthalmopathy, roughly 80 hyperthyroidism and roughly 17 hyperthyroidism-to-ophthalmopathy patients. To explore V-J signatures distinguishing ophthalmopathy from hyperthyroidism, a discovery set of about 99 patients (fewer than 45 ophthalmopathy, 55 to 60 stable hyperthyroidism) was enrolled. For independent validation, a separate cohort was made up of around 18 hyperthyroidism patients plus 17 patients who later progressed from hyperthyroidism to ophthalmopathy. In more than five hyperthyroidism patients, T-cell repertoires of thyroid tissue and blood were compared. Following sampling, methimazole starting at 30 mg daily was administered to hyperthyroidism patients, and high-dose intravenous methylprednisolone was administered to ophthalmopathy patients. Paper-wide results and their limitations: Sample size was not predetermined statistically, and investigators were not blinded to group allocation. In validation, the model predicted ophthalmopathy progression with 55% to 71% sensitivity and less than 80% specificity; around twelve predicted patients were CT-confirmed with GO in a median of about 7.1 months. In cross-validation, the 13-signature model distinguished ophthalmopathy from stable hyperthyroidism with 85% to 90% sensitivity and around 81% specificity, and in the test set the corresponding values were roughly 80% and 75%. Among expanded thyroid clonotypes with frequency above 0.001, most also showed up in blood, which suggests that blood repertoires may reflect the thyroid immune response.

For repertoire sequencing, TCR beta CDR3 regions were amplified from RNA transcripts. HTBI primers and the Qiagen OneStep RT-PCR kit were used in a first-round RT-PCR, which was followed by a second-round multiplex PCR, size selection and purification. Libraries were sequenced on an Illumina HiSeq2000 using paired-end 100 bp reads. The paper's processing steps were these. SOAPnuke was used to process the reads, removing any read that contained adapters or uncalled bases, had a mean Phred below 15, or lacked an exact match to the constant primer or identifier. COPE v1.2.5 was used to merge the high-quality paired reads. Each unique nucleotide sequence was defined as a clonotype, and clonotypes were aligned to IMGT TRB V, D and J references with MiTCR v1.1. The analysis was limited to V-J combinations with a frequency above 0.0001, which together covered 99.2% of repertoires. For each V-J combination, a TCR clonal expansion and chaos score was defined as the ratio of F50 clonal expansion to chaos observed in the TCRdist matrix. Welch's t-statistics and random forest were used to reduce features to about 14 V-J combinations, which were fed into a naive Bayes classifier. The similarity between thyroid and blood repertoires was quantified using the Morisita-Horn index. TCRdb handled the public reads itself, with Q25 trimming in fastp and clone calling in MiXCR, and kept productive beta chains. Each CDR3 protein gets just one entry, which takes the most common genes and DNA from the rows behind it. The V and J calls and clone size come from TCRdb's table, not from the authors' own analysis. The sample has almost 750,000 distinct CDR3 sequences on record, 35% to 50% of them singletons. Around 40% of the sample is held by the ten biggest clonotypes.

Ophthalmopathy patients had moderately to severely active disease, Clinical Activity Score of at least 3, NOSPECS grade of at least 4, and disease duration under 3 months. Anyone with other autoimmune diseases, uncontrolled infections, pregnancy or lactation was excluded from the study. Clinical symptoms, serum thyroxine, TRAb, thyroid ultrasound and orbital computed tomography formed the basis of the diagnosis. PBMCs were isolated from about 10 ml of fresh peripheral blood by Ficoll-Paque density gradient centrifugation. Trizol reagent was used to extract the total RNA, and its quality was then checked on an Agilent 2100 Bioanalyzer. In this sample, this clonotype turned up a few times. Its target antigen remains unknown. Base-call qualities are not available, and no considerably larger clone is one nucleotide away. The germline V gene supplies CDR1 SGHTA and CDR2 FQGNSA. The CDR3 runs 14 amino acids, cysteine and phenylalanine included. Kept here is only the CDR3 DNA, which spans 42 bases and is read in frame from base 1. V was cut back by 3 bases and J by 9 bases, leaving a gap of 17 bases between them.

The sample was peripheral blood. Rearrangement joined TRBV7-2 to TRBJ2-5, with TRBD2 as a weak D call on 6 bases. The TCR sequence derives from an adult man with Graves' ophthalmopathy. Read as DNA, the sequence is TGTGCCAGCAGCTTGGTGGGGGGACCTCAGCCCCAGTACTTC. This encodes CASSLVGGPQPQYF. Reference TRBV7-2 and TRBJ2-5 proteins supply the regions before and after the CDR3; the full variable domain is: GAGVSQSPSNKVTEKGKDVELRCDPISGHTALYWYRQSLGQGLEFLIYFQGNSAPDKSGLPSDRFSAERTGGSVSTLTIQRTQQEDSAVYLCASSLVGGPQPQYFGPGTRLLVL.